This entry features one TCR beta chain sequence. Here immunoSEQ multiplex PCR was the method, and the copy in TCRdb shows in-frame clones only, minus some. Of fewer than 60,000 clones in the sample, about nine tenths were seen once. Looked up from germline, CDR1 is PRHDT and CDR2 is FYEKMQ (reference sequence). Germline trimming cut 8 bases from V and 2 bases from J; bases unmatched to any gene: 5. This CDR3 spans 13 amino acids. Mixed chimerism was transient after nonmyeloablative marrow transplants from related graft donors. The data are from a study of Tregs in tolerant kidney transplant recipients.

The clonotype comes from a human patient who received a combined kidney and bone marrow transplant. Some T cells here may be from the graft donor. The sample consisted of CD8+ T cells from blood (PBMCs), taken 24 months after the transplant. The genes are TRBV13 and TRBJ2-7, with 8 bases fitting TRBD1. As DNA, the CDR3 is TGTGCCAGCGGAGGGACAGGTACCTACGAGCAGTACTTC. This codes for CASGGTGTYEQYF. The full variable domain, its missing parts supplied by reference TRBV13 and TRBJ2-7, is AAGVIQSPRHLIKEKRETATLKCYPIPRHDTVYWYQQGPGQDPQFLISFYEKMQSDKGSIPDRFSAQQFSDYHSELNMSSLELGDSALYFCASGGTGTYEQYFGPGTRLTVT.